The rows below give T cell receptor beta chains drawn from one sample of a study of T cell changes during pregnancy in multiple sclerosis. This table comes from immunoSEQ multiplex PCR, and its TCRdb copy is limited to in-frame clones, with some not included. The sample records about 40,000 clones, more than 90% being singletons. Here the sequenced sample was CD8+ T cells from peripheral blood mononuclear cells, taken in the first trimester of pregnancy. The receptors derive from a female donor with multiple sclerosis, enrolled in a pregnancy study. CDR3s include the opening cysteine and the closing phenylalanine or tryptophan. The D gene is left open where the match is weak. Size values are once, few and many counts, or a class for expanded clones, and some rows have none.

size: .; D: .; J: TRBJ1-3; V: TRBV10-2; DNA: TGCGCCAGCAGTGAGTCGATGGCCGGGGGATACACCATATATTTT; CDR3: CASSESMAGGYTIYF
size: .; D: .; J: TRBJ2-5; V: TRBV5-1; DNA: TGCGCCAGCAGCCGGGGTCGTGGAGAGACCCAGTACTTC; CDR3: CASSRGRGETQYF
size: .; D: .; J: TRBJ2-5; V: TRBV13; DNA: TGTGCCAGCAGCTCAGACTACAGAGAGACCCAGTACTTC; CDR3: CASSSDYRETQYF
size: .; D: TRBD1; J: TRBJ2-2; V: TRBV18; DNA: TGTGCCAGCTACACAGGGGATTCTGGAGGGGAGCTGTTTTTT; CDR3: CASYTGDSGGELFF
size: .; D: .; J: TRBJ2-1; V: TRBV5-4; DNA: TGTGCCAGCGCTGGTTTGGGGCCTAATGAGCAGTTCTTC; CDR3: CASAGLGPNEQFF
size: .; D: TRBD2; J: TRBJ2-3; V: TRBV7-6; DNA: TGTGCCAGCAGCTCTGCGGGGGGCACAGATACGCAGTATTTT; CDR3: CASSSAGGTDTQYF
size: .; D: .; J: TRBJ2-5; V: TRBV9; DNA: TGTGCCAGCAGCGTAGGGGGAGGAGAGACCCAGTACTTC; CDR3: CASSVGGGETQYF
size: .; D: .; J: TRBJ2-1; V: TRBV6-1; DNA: TGTGCCAGCAGTGATTCTTACAGGGCCCGGGACTACAATGAGCAGTTCTTC; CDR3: CASSDSYRARDYNEQFF
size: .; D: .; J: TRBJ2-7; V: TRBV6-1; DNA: TGTGCCAGCAGTGAAGGCGGGGGCCCCTCCTACGAGCAGTACTTC; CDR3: CASSEGGGPSYEQYF
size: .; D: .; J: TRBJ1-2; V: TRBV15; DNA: TGTGCCACCAGCAGAGCTCTCGCGGCCAACTATGGCTACACCTTC; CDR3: CATSRALAANYGYTF
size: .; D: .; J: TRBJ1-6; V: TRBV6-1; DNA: TGTGCCAGCAGTGACCCCAGCTCCTATAATTCACCCCTCCACTTT; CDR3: CASSDPSSYNSPLHF
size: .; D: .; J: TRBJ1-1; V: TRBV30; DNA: TGTGCCTGGAGTGTGGCAGGACTGGAAGCTTTCTTT; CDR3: CAWSVAGLEAFF
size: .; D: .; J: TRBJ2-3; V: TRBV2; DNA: TGTGCCAGCAGTCCATTTGCGGGGGCCGGGGATACGCAGTATTTT; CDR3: CASSPFAGAGDTQYF
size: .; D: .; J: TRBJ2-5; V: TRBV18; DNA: TGTGCCAGCTCACCCGAGCAGGGTCGAGTTGGGACCCAGTACTTC; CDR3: CASSPEQGRVGTQYF
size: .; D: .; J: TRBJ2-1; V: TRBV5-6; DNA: TGTGCCAGCAGCTTGTGGCAGGGGACCTACAATGAGCAGTTCTTC; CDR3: CASSLWQGTYNEQFF
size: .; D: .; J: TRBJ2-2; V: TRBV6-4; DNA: TGTGCCAGCAGTGACTCGGTGCAGGGGAACACCGGGGAGCTGTTTTTT; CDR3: CASSDSVQGNTGELFF
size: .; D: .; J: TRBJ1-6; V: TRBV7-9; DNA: TGTGCCAGCAGCGGGCAGGGGACATATAATTCACCCCTCCACTTT; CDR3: CASSGQGTYNSPLHF
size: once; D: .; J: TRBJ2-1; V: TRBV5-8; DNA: TGTGCCAGCAGCTTGTATGGGGGCACCGGGAATGAGCAGTTCTTC; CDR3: CASSLYGGTGNEQFF
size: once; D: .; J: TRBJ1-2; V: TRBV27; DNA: TGTGCCAGCAGTTTAATAGGGGCTCGGGATGGCTACACCTTC; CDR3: CASSLIGARDGYTF
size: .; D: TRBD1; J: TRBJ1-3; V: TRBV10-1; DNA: TGCGCCAGCAGTGAGTCGGGACAGAACACCATATATTTT; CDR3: CASSESGQNTIYF
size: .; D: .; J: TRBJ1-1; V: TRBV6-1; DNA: TGTGCCAGCAGGGGAGTCCAACGGCTGAACACTGAAGCTTTCTTT; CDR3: CASRGVQRLNTEAFF
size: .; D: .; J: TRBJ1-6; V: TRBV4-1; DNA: TGCGCCAGCAGCCAACTGGAGGGCTCCTATAATTCACCCCTCCACTTT; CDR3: CASSQLEGSYNSPLHF
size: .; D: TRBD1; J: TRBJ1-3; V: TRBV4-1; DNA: TGCGCCAGCAGCCCAGTAGCAGGGGGCTATTCTGGAAACACCATATATTTT; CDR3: CASSPVAGGYSGNTIYF
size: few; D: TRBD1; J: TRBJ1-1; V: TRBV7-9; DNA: TGTGCCAGCAGCTCGGGGGGGGACAGGGTCACTGAAGCTTTCTTT; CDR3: CASSSGGDRVTEAFF
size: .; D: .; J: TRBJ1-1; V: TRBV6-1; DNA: TGTGCCAGCAGTGAATTGCGGAACATGAACACTGAAGCTTTCTTT; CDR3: CASSELRNMNTEAFF
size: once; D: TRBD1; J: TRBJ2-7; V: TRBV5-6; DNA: TGTGCCAGCAGCTGGGGCCAGGGGGCGTTAGAGCAGTACTTC; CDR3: CASSWGQGALEQYF
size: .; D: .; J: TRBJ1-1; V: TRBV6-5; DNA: TGTGCCAGCACCCACGCAGGCACTGAAGCTTTCTTT; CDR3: CASTHAGTEAFF
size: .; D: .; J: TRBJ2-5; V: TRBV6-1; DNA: TGTGCCAGCAGTGAAGGGGTGACTATGGGGACCCAGTACTTC; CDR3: CASSEGVTMGTQYF
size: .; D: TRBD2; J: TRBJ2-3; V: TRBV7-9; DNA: TGTGCCAGCAGAGAAGCCGCTAGCGGGGGGGCACGTGATACGCAGTATTTT; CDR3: CASREAASGGARDTQYF
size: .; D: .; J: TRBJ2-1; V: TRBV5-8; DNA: TGTGCCAGCAACGAGGTAGTACGCGTGGGGACCCAGGGGAATGAGCAGTTCTTC; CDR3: CASNEVVRVGTQGNEQFF
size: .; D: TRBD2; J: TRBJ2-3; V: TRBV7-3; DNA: TGTGCCAGCAGCTTCACTAGCGGGGGAACAGATACGCAGTATTTT; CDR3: CASSFTSGGTDTQYF
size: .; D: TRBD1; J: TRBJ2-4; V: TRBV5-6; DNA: TGTGCCAGCAGCAGTCGACAGGGGGCGGTCAAAAACATTCAGTACTTC; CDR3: CASSSRQGAVKNIQYF
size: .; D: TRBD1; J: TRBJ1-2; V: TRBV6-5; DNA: TGTGCCAGCAGTAAATCCGGACAGGGGGACTATGGCTACACCTTC; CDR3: CASSKSGQGDYGYTF
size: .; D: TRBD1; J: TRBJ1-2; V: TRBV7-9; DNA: TGTGCCGTTCAGGACAGGGTCGCTAACTATGGCTACACCTTC; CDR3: CAVQDRVANYGYTF
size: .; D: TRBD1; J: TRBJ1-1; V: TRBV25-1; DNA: TGTGCCAGCAGTGAATCCCCGAGGGACAGACGAAGAGACACTGAAGCTTTCTTT; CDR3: CASSESPRDRRRDTEAFF
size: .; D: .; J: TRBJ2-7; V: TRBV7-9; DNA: TGTGCCAGCAGCTTAGAATCGTCGTATAGCTACGAGCAGTACTTC; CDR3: CASSLESSYSYEQYF
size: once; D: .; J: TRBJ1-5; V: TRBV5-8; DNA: TGTGCCAGCAGCGGGGACTGGGGTAGTAGCAATCAGCCCCAGCATTTT; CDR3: CASSGDWGSSNQPQHF
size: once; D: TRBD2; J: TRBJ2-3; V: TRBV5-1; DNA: TGCGCCAGCAGCTTGTATCAGCGGGACACAGATACGCAGTATTTT; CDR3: CASSLYQRDTDTQYF
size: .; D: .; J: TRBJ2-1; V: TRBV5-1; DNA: TGCGCCAGCAGCGAAGACAGCCCGTTCCTCTACAATGAGCAGTTCTTC; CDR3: CASSEDSPFLYNEQFF
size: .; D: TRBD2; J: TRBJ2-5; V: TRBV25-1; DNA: TGTGCCAGCAGTGAATGGTCTAGCGGGGCGCAAGAGACCCAGTACTTC; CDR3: CASSEWSSGAQETQYF
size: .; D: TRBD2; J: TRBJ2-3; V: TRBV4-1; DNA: TGCGCCAGCAGCCATCCCGAGCGGGGCAGCACAGATACGCAGTATTTT; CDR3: CASSHPERGSTDTQYF
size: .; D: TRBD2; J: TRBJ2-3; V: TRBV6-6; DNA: TGTGCCAGCAGTTACCAACTAGCGGGGGGGATCTTT; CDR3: CASSYQLAGGIF
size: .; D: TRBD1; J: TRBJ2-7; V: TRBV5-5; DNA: TGTGCCAGCAGCATTCGGGGACAGAACTTCTACGAGCAGTACTTC; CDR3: CASSIRGQNFYEQYF
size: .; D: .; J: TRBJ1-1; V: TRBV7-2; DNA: TGTGCCAGCAGCTTAGTAGAGCGGAGCCCGAACACTGAAGCTTTCTTT; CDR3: CASSLVERSPNTEAFF
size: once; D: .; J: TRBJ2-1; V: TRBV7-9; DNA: TGTGCCAGCAGCCCGAGGAAGCGTACTGGAGAGTTCTATGAGCAGTTCTTC; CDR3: CASSPRKRTGEFYEQFF